The clone carrying this T cell receptor beta chain was found once. What it recognizes is unknown. TCRdb's copy holds only in-frame clones and misses some; the assay was immunoSEQ multiplex PCR. The table has a few thousand clones, approximately 67% seen once. The data were obtained in a study of CD4+ T cells in melanoma. Study-wide results and limits: Reportedly, melanoma neoantigen-specific CD4+ T cells showed varied differentiation states. CD8+ T cell, macrophage and B cell function reportedly correlated with neoantigen-specific CD4+ T cells.

Per germline, CDR1 LNHDA and CDR2 SQIVND (reference sequence). CDR3 length: 14 amino acids. J gave up 6 bases and V 5 bases, and 6 bases lay outside the gene matches. This TCR was sampled from a human donor with melanoma. The V call is TRBV19, the J call TRBJ1-2, with 10 bases that match TRBD1. Sequenced sample: cells from a culture (not recorded whether cultured in vitro). The CDR3 bases are TGTGCCAGTAGTCCGACGACAGGGGGCAATGGCTACACCTTC. As protein: CASSPTTGGNGYTF. Full variable domain (missing parts from reference TRBV19 and TRBJ1-2): DGGITQSPKYLFRKEGQNVTLSCEQNLNHDAMYWYRQDPGQGLRLIYYSQIVNDFQKGDIAEGYSVSREKKESFPLTVTSAQKNPTAFYLCASSPTTGGNGYTFGSGTRLTVV.